These 27 T cell receptor beta chains came from one sample sequenced in a study of control samples from healthy donors and cancer patients. The protocol was immunoSEQ multiplex PCR, while the TCRdb copy is restricted to in-frame clones and leaves out a portion. With about 190,000 clones in the sample, the ten largest clones hold about 2.2%. Sample: blood. These receptors were taken from a woman in her thirties in good health.

V usage is TRBV6-2 or TRBV6-3 and J usage is TRBJ2-7, with D unresolved. V gave up 5 bases and J gave up 4 bases, with 6 bases separating them. Germline loops: CDR1 MNHEY, CDR2 SVGEGT. The CDR3 is made up of 11 amino acids. CDR3 sequence (DNA): TGTGCCAGCAGTCCCTCTTACGAGCAGTACTTC. This translates into CASSPSYEQYF.

J is TRBJ1-1 and V is TRBV14; no reliable D call. Germline V gives CDR1 SGHDN, CDR2 FVKESK. This CDR3 comprises 14 residues. Between the trimmed V and J ends, which lost 1 base and 6 bases, there was a span of 12 bases. The CDR3 loop is CASSQAALKAEAFF. The CDR3 DNA reads TGTGCCAGCAGCCAAGCCGCTCTCAAGGCTGAAGCTTTCTTT. The variable domain in full, completed from reference TRBV14 and TRBJ1-1, reads EAGVTQFPSHSVIEKGQTVTLRCDPISGHDNLYWYRRVMGKEIKFLLHFVKESKQDESGMPNNRFLAERTGGTYSTLKVQPAELEDSGVYFCASSQAALKAEAFFGQGTRLTVV.

The genes are TRBV27 and TRBJ1-1, with D perhaps TRBD1 (5 bases). The CDR3 is made up of 16 amino acids. V dropped 0 bases and J dropped 1 base, with 12 bases sitting between them. Per the germline V gene, CDR1 is MNHEY and CDR2 is SMNVEV (reference sequence). CDR3 bases: TGTGCCAGCAGTTTATCATCGTTCAGGGCGAACACTGAAGCTTTCTTT. It yields the protein CASSLSSFRANTEAFF.

J is TRBJ2-3 and V is TRBV24-1; TRBD2 agrees at 10 bases. V trimming: 3 bases; J trimming: 2 bases; junction bases outside the gene matches: 4. The germline V gene encodes CDR1 KGHDR and CDR2 SFDVKD. The CDR3 is 16 residues long. The CDR3 spells CATSDSLAGATDTQYF. As DNA, the CDR3 is TGTGCCACCAGTGATAGCCTAGCGGGGGCCACAGATACGCAGTATTTT.

V is TRBV30 and J is TRBJ2-3; 7 nucleotides agree with TRBD1. Trimming removed 5 bases from V and 2 bases from J; junction bases left unmatched: 10. The CDR3 spans 15 residues. The V gene's germline CDR1 is GTSNPN and CDR2 SVGIG (reference sequence). The CDR3, as DNA: TGTGCCTGGGACCTTAGGGACAGCTACACAGATACGCAGTATTTT. Amino acids: CAWDLRDSYTDTQYF. Drawing the rest from reference TRBV30 and TRBJ2-3, the complete variable domain is SQTIHQWPATLVQPVGSPLSLECTVEGTSNPNLYWYRQAAGRGLQLLFYSVGIGQISSEVPQNLSASRPQDRQFILSSKKLLLSDSGFYLCAWDLRDSYTDTQYFGPGTRLTVL.

CDR3 DNA sequence: TGTGCCAGCAGTACCCCCTTTTCCTATACCACCGGGGAGCTGTTTTTT. Translation gives CASSTPFSYTTGELFF. This chain connects TRBV6-6 to TRBJ2-2; D not resolved. CDR1 and CDR2 (germline): MNHNY, SVGAGI (reference sequence). The CDR3 covers 16 residues. Trimming pared 5 bases from V and 4 bases from J, leaving 17 bases between.

This chain links TRBV28 with TRBJ1-5; 11 positions match TRBD1. The CDR3 extends over 16 amino acids. The germline CDR1 and CDR2 sequences are MDHEN and SYDVKM. Germline trimming cut 6 bases from V and 6 bases from J; bases unmatched to any gene: 10. CDR3 in DNA: TGTGCCAGCAGCGACATCGGGACAGGGGGTTTTCAGCCCCAGCATTTT. Its protein product is CASSDIGTGGFQPQHF. Variable domain in full (rest from reference TRBV28 and TRBJ1-5): DVKVTQSSRYLVKRTGEKVFLECVQDMDHENMFWYRQDPGLGLRLIYFSYDVKMKEKGDIPEGYSVSREKKERFSLILESASTNQTSMYLCASSDIGTGGFQPQHFGDGTRLSIL.

The V and J genes are TRBV3-1 (or the pseudogene TRBV3-2) and TRBJ2-1; D is possibly TRBD1 (7 bases). CDR3 length: 16 amino acids. V was cut by 0 bases and J by 2 bases, with 11 bases left in between. CDR1 LGHDT and CDR2 YNNKEL come from the germline V gene (reference sequence). The CDR3 loop reads CASSQEGGGPYNEQFF. The CDR3 DNA sequence: TGTGCCAGCAGCCAAGAAGGAGGGGGCCCCTACAATGAGCAGTTCTTC.

The V call is TRBV7-2, the J call TRBJ1-1; TRBD1 is a possible D gene (5 bases). The CDR3 length is 14 residues. Germline CDR1 is SGHTA and CDR2 is FQGNSA. The V gene lost 0 bases and the J gene lost 4 bases, with 9 bases spanning the gap. CDR3 sequence reads: CASSLARGGTEAFF. CDR3 nucleotides: TGTGCCAGCAGCTTAGCGAGGGGAGGCACTGAAGCTTTCTTT. Full variable domain (remainder filled in from reference TRBV7-2 and TRBJ1-1): GAGVSQSPSNKVTEKGKDVELRCDPISGHTALYWYRQSLGQGLEFLIYFQGNSAPDKSGLPSDRFSAERTGGSVSTLTIQRTQQEDSAVYLCASSLARGGTEAFFGQGTRLTVV.

CDR3 amino acids: CASSSGLHEKLFF. The CDR3 DNA sequence: TGTGCCAGCAGTTCTGGTTTGCATGAAAAACTGTTTTTT. The V and J genes are TRBV12-3 or TRBV12-4 and TRBJ1-4, with D hard to call. CDR3 length: 13 residues. V was pared by 4 bases and J by 6 bases, with 9 bases between.

As concerns this clone: Other DNA sequences in the same sample also yield this CDR3. The V gene is TRBV5-1, the J gene TRBJ1-6, with 8 bases that match TRBD1. The CDR3 spans 14 residues. The germline V gene has CDR1 SGHRS and CDR2 YFSETQ. V dropped 0 bases and J dropped 8; count of bases not matched to a gene: 1. The CDR3 loop reads CASSLAGGYSPLHF. CDR3 DNA sequence: TGCGCCAGCAGCTTGGCAGGGGGCTATTCACCCCTCCACTTT.

The chain uses TRBV9 and TRBJ1-3; D is perhaps TRBD1 (6 bases). Germline CDR1 and CDR2: SGDLS and YYNGEE. The CDR3 extends over 15 amino acids. Trimming removed 4 bases from V and 0 bases from J, with 11 bases in between. CDR3 in amino acids: CASSLRTDSGNTIYF. CDR3 DNA sequence: TGTGCCAGCAGCTTACGGACAGACTCTGGAAACACCATATATTTT.

The genes are TRBV7-9 and TRBJ1-2; 8 positions agree with TRBD1. In germline, CDR1 is SEHNR, CDR2 FQNEAQ (reference sequence). The V gene end was trimmed by 2 bases and the J gene end by 5 bases; junction bases not matched to a gene: 10. The CDR3 spans 16 residues. The CDR3: CASSLNPTGGEYGYTF. The CDR3 region has the DNA TGTGCCAGCAGCTTAAACCCAACAGGGGGAGAGTATGGCTACACCTTC.

V usage is TRBV3-1 (or the pseudogene TRBV3-2) and J usage is TRBJ1-3; TRBD1 is a possible D gene (6 bases). Germline values: CDR1 LGHDT, CDR2 YNNKEL (reference sequence). This CDR3 spans 19 amino acids. Trimming removed 0 bases from V and 4 bases from J, with 22 bases in between. The CDR3: CASSQDKLGGGQGGNTIYF. DNA for the CDR3: TGTGCCAGCAGCCAAGATAAGCTTGGAGGGGGGCAGGGAGGAAACACCATATATTTT.

The chain has TRBV12-3 or TRBV12-4 and TRBJ1-1; 9 bases map to TRBD1. Trimming at V came to 9 bases and at J to 11 bases, leaving 13 bases not matched to a gene. The CDR3 extends over 13 amino acids. Written as DNA, the CDR3 is TGTGCCAGTAAGGGACAGGGTTTCGGGAACGCTTTCTTT. Protein: CASKGQGFGNAFF.

This chain joins TRBV6-6 and TRBJ1-1; TRBD1 matches at 7 bases. V lost 8 bases and J lost 0; bases outside the gene matches: 6. The CDR3 length is 14 residues. CDR1 and CDR2 from the germline V gene are MNHNY and SVGAGI (reference sequence). CDR3 in DNA: TGTGCCAGCCGGGACAGCCTTATGAACACTGAAGCTTTCTTT. This sequence encodes CASRDSLMNTEAFF.

The chain couples TRBV19 to TRBJ1-6, with TRBD1 matching 9 bases. Germline values: CDR1 LNHDA, CDR2 SQIVND (reference sequence). V trimming: 3 bases; J trimming: 9 bases; junction bases outside the gene matches: 3. There are 14 residues in the CDR3. CDR3 amino acids: CASSMGQGFSPLHF. In DNA, the CDR3 is TGTGCCAGTAGTATGGGACAGGGTTTTTCACCCCTCCACTTT.

The chain links TRBV5-1 to TRBJ1-6; D call uncertain. Germline values: CDR1 SGHRS, CDR2 YFSETQ. V was pared by 3 bases and J by 6 bases, with 7 bases between. CDR3 length equals 13 residues. CDR3 bases: TGCGCCAGCAGCTCGGGTTTTAATTCACCCCTCCACTTT. It codes for CASSSGFNSPLHF.

This sequence joins TRBV6-5 and TRBJ1-2, with 9 bases fitting TRBD1. From germline, CDR1 is MNHEY and CDR2 SVGAGI. The CDR3 loop spans 14 amino acids. V gave up 8 bases and J gave up 2 bases; unmatched junction bases: 6. The DNA for the CDR3 is TGTGCCAGCGCCAGGACAGGGGACAACTATGGCTACACCTTC. Translation: CASARTGDNYGYTF.

The rearrangement uses TRBV2 and TRBJ2-7; D is ambiguous. CDR1 and CDR2 (germline): SNHLY, FYNNEI. Trimming shortened V by 7 bases and J by 0 bases, and 4 bases separated the two germline ends. CDR3 size: 11 residues. The CDR3 is CASNLSYEQYF. DNA for the CDR3: TGTGCCAGCAACCTCTCCTACGAGCAGTACTTC.

The J gene is TRBJ1-2, the V gene TRBV3-1 (or the pseudogene TRBV3-2); D may be TRBD1 (5 bases). CDR1 is LGHDT, CDR2 YNNKEL, per germline (reference sequence). The CDR3 length is 15 residues. Trimming took 0 bases from V and 10 from J, leaving 18 bases between them. In DNA, the CDR3 is TGTGCCAGCAGCCAAGATATGATCCAGGGAGCGGACTACACCTTC. Its protein product is CASSQDMIQGADYTF.

A remark on this clone: The junction departs from the called germline gene at one end, perhaps through a read error. Additional DNA sequences in this sample encode the identical CDR3. CDR3 residues: CATSAPRHVETEAFF. As DNA, the CDR3 is TGTGCCACCAGTGCCCCACGACACGTAGAGACTGAAGCCTTCTTT. The chain couples TRBV24-1 to TRBJ1-1; no clear D gene. The germline gives CDR1 KGHDR, CDR2 SFDVKD. The CDR3 loop spans 15 amino acids.

This CDR3 reads CASSLPTFSGANVLTF. The CDR3 DNA follows: TGTGCCAGCAGCTTACCCACTTTCTCTGGGGCCAACGTCCTGACTTTC. The chain links TRBV11-2 to TRBJ2-6; D is undetermined. Trimming took off 2 bases at V and 0 bases at J, with 8 bases between the two ends. This CDR3 is built from 16 residues. Germline V CDR1 and CDR2: SGHAT, FQNNGV.

The chain employs TRBV10-1 and TRBJ1-4, with D uncertain. CDR3 length: 14 amino acids. Trimming stripped 8 bases from V and 3 bases from J, with 13 bases between. Per germline, CDR1 WNHNN and CDR2 SYGVQD (reference sequence). CDR3 protein: CASLTRRPNEKLFF. The CDR3 DNA reads as TGCGCCAGCCTCACACGCAGGCCTAATGAAAAACTGTTTTTT.

The chain is built from TRBV28 and TRBJ1-4; maybe TRBD1 (6 bases). V dropped 3 bases and J dropped 4 bases, with 18 bases sitting between them. The CDR3 runs to 17 residues. Germline CDR1 MDHEN, CDR2 SYDVKM. The CDR3 reads CASSFQGPGRVNEKLFF. CDR3 sequence (DNA): TGTGCCAGCAGTTTCCAGGGGCCAGGAAGGGTTAATGAAAAACTGTTTTTT.

The V gene is TRBV3-1 (or the pseudogene TRBV3-2), the J gene TRBJ2-1; 11 nucleotides agree with TRBD2. After removal of 7 bases from V and 7 bases from J, the junction contained 6 bases not matched to a gene. Germline-derived CDR1 and CDR2 are LGHDT and YNNKEL (reference sequence). This CDR3 is built from 14 residues. CDR3 loop: CASTTSGGFNEQFF. The DNA for the CDR3 is TGTGCCAGCACCACTAGCGGGGGATTTAATGAGCAGTTCTTC.

This chain connects TRBV5-4 to TRBJ2-7; TRBD2 matches at 13 bases. The CDR3 totals 15 residues. With 4 bases clipped from V and 5 bases from J, the junction kept 6 bases outside the gene matches. The V gene's germline CDR1 is SGHNT and CDR2 YYREEE (reference sequence). Here the CDR3 DNA reads TGTGCCAGCAGCAAATGGACTAGCGGGGGAAACGAGCAGTACTTC. Amino acid sequence: CASSKWTSGGNEQYF.